This T cell receptor (beta chain) appears in the sequencing data of a study of T-cell memory formation after mild COVID-19. On the study more broadly: TCR clusters largely stayed donor specific. Overall study findings and caveats: Prior to infection, memory already included some responding clones, suggesting cross-reactive memory joined. Day 15 to 85 contractors were CD4/CD8 balanced; later expanders leaned CD4+.

V lost 1 base, J lost 2 bases, and 12 bases lay in between. CDR1 and CDR2 (germline): LGHNA, YNFKEQ. This CDR3 has 16 residues. This clonotype was detected only a few times. Its antigen is not known. TCRdb re-derived calls from the 5' RACE reads in MiXCR, one entry per CDR3 protein. The sample lists approximately 560,000 distinct CDR3 sequences; about 18% were seen once. The sample taken for sequencing was PBMCs or a T cell subset sorted from them (not recorded which). This chain links TRBV4-2 with TRBJ2-1; TRBD2 might be the D (6 bases). This clonotype originated in an adult woman who had mild COVID-19 (a few samples of this study predate the infection). Cell type and time point are not known. The CDR3: CASSQGDSGTYNEQFF. CDR3 nucleotides: TGTGCCAGCAGCCAAGGGGATAGCGGAACCTACAATGAGCAGTTCTTC.